This T cell receptor (beta chain) was retrieved from a study of control samples from healthy donors and cancer patients. The repertoire was sequenced with immunoSEQ multiplex PCR; TCRdb's copy has only in-frame clones and lacks some. The sample has about 130,000 clones; around 90% are singletons. This CDR3 is built from 16 residues. The V gene end was trimmed by 4 bases and the J gene end by 7 bases; junction bases not matched to a gene: 9. CDR1 and CDR2 (germline): LNHDA, SQIVND (reference sequence). The V call is TRBV19, the J call TRBJ1-5; 11 bases line up with TRBD1. Sequencing was done on a sample of blood. This TCR was sampled from a man aged 18 to 29 in good health. CDR3 in amino acids: CASSTSRDRGSQPQHF. CDR3 DNA sequence: TGTGCCAGTAGTACAAGCCGGGACAGGGGGAGCCAGCCCCAGCATTTT. Complete variable domain (other parts from reference TRBV19 and TRBJ1-5): DGGITQSPKYLFRKEGQNVTLSCEQNLNHDAMYWYRQDPGQGLRLIYYSQIVNDFQKGDIAEGYSVSREKKESFPLTVTSAQKNPTAFYLCASSTSRDRGSQPQHFGDGTRLSIL.